These T cell receptor beta chains were read from a single sample in a study of blood T cells in healthy people across ages. TCRdb itself ran the 5' RACE reads through MiXCR, one entry per CDR3 protein. The table shows 500,000 to 550,000 distinct CDR3 sequences, with around 24% occurring only once. These data were likewise used in another study, on T cells of mothers and their children.

The material sequenced was blood. These receptors all come from a boy aged 5-17 years in good health. Both conserved end residues are part of each CDR3. A D gene is named only where the DNA matches it firmly. Some rows have no size entry. The others give once, few or many, or a class for an expanded clone.

v_gene	d_gene	abundance	j_gene	CDR3nt	CDR3aa
TRBV18	-	few	TRBJ2-1	TGTGCCAGCACTGGAGTCCAAGTCTACAATGAGCAGTTCTTC	CASTGVQVYNEQFF
TRBV7-2	-	-	TRBJ2-1	TGTGCCAGCAGCTTAGCGGGGTTTGACAATGAGCAGTTCTTC	CASSLAGFDNEQFF
TRBV7-7	-	-	TRBJ2-5	TGTGCTAGCAGCTTAGGGGCTAAAGGGGAGACCCAGTACTTC	CASSLGAKGETQYF
TRBV7-7	-	-	TRBJ2-7	TGTGCTAGCAGCTCTAGCGTGGGGGACATTTACGAGCAGTACTTC	CASSSSVGDIYEQYF
TRBV4-1	TRBD2	few	TRBJ2-1	TGCGCCAGCAGCCGAGGGGGACTAGCGGGCAATGAGCAGTTCTTC	CASSRGGLAGNEQFF
TRBV28	TRBD1	few	TRBJ2-7	TGTGCCAGCAGTCCATCGTGGGACAGCTCGATGTGGTACGAGCAGTACTTC	CASSPSWDSSMWYEQYF
TRBV7-2	-	-	TRBJ2-3	TGTGCCAGCAGCTTTGGTGGGAGGTTCGCGCAGTATTTT	CASSFGGRFAQYF
TRBV6-5	-	-	TRBJ2-1	TGTGCCAGCAGTCCTGTTGCGGGGAATGAGCAGTTCTTC	CASSPVAGNEQFF
TRBV2	-	few	TRBJ2-7	TGTGCCAGCAGTGAAGCGTTAACAGGGACAACCTACGAGCAGTACTTC	CASSEALTGTTYEQYF
TRBV5-5	-	-	TRBJ1-2	TGTGCCAGCGCCCCCCATACCGGGCATAACACCTTC	CASAPHTGHNTF
TRBV18	-	many	TRBJ1-2	TGTGCCAGCCGGGCGGCTAACTATGGCTACACCTTC	CASRAANYGYTF
TRBV7-2	TRBD1	-	TRBJ2-5	TGTGCCAGCAGCCGCAGGGGGCTGGTGACCCAGTACTTC	CASSRRGLVTQYF
TRBV20-1	-	few	TRBJ2-3	TGCAGTGCTAGAGCCAGCAGCACAGATACGCAGTATTTT	CSARASSTDTQYF
TRBV28	-	once	TRBJ1-2	TGTGCCAGCAGTTCCTGGGGGCCTTCAGCTAACTATGGCTACACCTTC	CASSSWGPSANYGYTF
TRBV20-1	-	few	TRBJ2-3	TGCAGTGCTAGGTCCCCTAGCACAGATACGCAGTATTTT	CSARSPSTDTQYF
TRBV4-3	-	few	TRBJ1-4	TGCGCCAGCAGCCAAGGCGTGGGGGGCCGGAATGAAAAACCGTTTTTT	CASSQGVGGRNEKPFF
TRBV7-2	-	few	TRBJ1-6	TGTGCCAGCAGCCCGAGGCGGGAGGTGGGGTCGAGGAATTCACCCCTCCACTTT	CASSPRREVGSRNSPLHF
TRBV6-2/TRBV6-3	-	few	TRBJ2-3	TGTGCCAGCAGTTCCGTGTCGGATACGCAGTATTTT	CASSSVSDTQYF
TRBV7-2	-	-	TRBJ2-3	TGTGCCAGCAGCCCCGCCACCTACACAGATACGCAGTATTTT	CASSPATYTDTQYF
TRBV5-1	-	-	TRBJ2-7	TGCGCCAGCAGCTTGGGGTCCCCGACAGGAGGGCCCACCTACGAGCAGTACTTC	CASSLGSPTGGPTYEQYF
TRBV2	-	few	TRBJ2-6	TGTGCCAGCAGCGGACAGCTTGTCTCTGGGGCCAACGTCCTGACTTTC	CASSGQLVSGANVLTF
TRBV9	TRBD2	-	TRBJ2-1	TGTGCCAGCAGCTTAGCGGGGGGGCCCTTGGATGAGCAGTTCTTC	CASSLAGGPLDEQFF
TRBV7-9	TRBD2	few	TRBJ2-1	TGTGCCAGCAGCTTAAGGCTAGCGGGAGAGGTGGATGAGCAGTTCTTC	CASSLRLAGEVDEQFF
TRBV7-2	TRBD2	-	TRBJ2-7	TGTGCCAGCAGCTTAGGAGGACTAGCGGGTCCATACTACGAGCAGTACTTC	CASSLGGLAGPYYEQYF
TRBV28	TRBD1	-	TRBJ2-1	TGTGCCAGCAGCTTCACCGGGACAGGGTATCGATATGAGCAGTTCTTC	CASSFTGTGYRYEQFF
TRBV19	-	-	TRBJ1-1	TGTGCCAGTAGCCCCCCGGGGAAAATGAACACTGAAGCTTTCTTT	CASSPPGKMNTEAFF
TRBV12-3/TRBV12-4	TRBD1	-	TRBJ1-2	TGTGCCAGCAGTCCCCCCGGGACAGGGGGATCTGGGAACTATGGCTACACCTTC	CASSPPGTGGSGNYGYTF
TRBV7-2	TRBD1	few	TRBJ1-4	TGTGCCAGCAGCCCGGACAGGGGGCTTGAAAAACTGTTTTTT	CASSPDRGLEKLFF
TRBV11-2	-	-	TRBJ2-7	TGTGCCAGCAGCTCCTCCGGGGCTCGGAACTACGAGCAGTACTTC	CASSSSGARNYEQYF
TRBV7-2	-	few	TRBJ1-3	TGTGCCACCGCATCACCGAATTCGCCGGACTCTGGAAACACCATATATTTT	CATASPNSPDSGNTIYF
TRBV9	-	few	TRBJ2-1	TGTGCCAGCAGCGTTCGTCTTGCTCCATCTGAGCAGTTCTTC	CASSVRLAPSEQFF
TRBV4-3	TRBD1	-	TRBJ1-1	TGCGCCAGCAGCCAAGATGGATTGCGACAGGGGATTTCAGCTTTCTTT	CASSQDGLRQGISAFF
TRBV28	TRBD1	-	TRBJ2-7	TGTGCCAGCAGTTCCAGGGGGCATCGTCGCGAGCAGTACTTC	CASSSRGHRREQYF
TRBV18	-	-	TRBJ2-1	TGTGCCAGCTCACCGAGGCATGAGCAGTTCTTC	CASSPRHEQFF
TRBV10-3	TRBD2	-	TRBJ2-7	TGTGCCATCAGTGTTGGGACTACCTACGAGCAGTACTTC	CAISVGTTYEQYF
TRBV24-1	-	few	TRBJ2-3	TGTGCCACCAGTGAAACAGCGGGTGCGCAGTATTTT	CATSETAGAQYF
TRBV19	TRBD1	few	TRBJ1-3	TGTGCCAGTAGTACACGGGACAGTTTCTCTGGAAACACCATATATTTT	CASSTRDSFSGNTIYF
TRBV28	TRBD2	few	TRBJ2-3	TGTGCCAGCAGTTTACTCCCCCGGGCTAGCGGGAGAACAGATACGCAGTATTTT	CASSLLPRASGRTDTQYF
TRBV29-1	-	many	TRBJ2-5	TGCAGCGGGTCCTTGACCGAGGGGGAGACCCAGTACTTC	CSGSLTEGETQYF